The 27 T cell receptor beta chains presented below share a single source sample, sequenced in a study of T cells in Graves' hyperthyroidism and ophthalmopathy. TCR beta CDR3 sequences were amplified from RNA transcripts. A first-round RT-PCR of the TCR CDR3 used the HTBI primer set. TCRdb redid the calling of the multiplex PCR reads with MiXCR, one entry per CDR3 protein. The sample contains about 270,000 distinct CDR3 sequences, about 20% of which appear only once. Material: blood. All receptors derive from a man aged 25-45 years with Graves' ophthalmopathy.

With respect to this clonotype: This may stem from a read error, because a much larger clone lies one nucleotide away. The chain combines TRBV28 with TRBJ1-5, with 8 bases lining up with TRBD1. The J call may be wrong; the DNA end is better matched by TRBJ2-3. CDR1 is MDHEN, CDR2 SYDVKM, per germline. CDR3 length: 15 residues. The CDR3 coding sequence is TGTGCCAGCAGTTTTGCAGGGGGCGTCAATCAGCCCCAGTATTTT. This gives the protein CASSFAGGVNQPQYF.

The chain combines TRBV20-1 with TRBJ1-5; tentative D call: TRBD1 (6 bases). The V gene lost 6 bases and the J gene lost 0 bases, with 18 bases spanning the gap. Germline CDR1 and CDR2: DFQATT and SNEGSKA (reference sequence). The CDR3 is 16 residues long. The DNA for the CDR3 is TGCAGTGCCGTAGAGACGGACAGACTTAGCAATCAGCCCCAGCATTTT. Its protein product is CSAVETDRLSNQPQHF.

The sample holds a few counts of this clonotype. This chain uses TRBV20-1 with TRBJ1-1; D call uncertain. Germline assignment: CDR1 DFQATT and CDR2 SNEGSKA (reference sequence). The CDR3 is made up of 15 amino acids. Deletions cut 6 bases from V and 7 bases from J, with 24 bases between. CDR3 sequence reads: CSALGPRAYHNEAFF. The CDR3 DNA sequence: TGCAGTGCCCTCGGGCCACGGGCGTATCACAATGAAGCTTTCTTT.

The chain joins TRBV12-5 to TRBJ1-4, with D uncertain. Trimming pared 2 bases from V and 7 bases from J, leaving 17 bases between. Germline CDR1 LGHNT, CDR2 FRNRAP. The CDR3 runs 16 residues. CDR3 residues: CASGLLGSFTFEKLFF. Here the CDR3 DNA reads TGTGCTAGTGGTTTGTTAGGCTCTTTCACCTTTGAAAAACTGTTTTTT.

This clonotype was counted at least ten times. The chain recombines TRBV20-1 with TRBJ2-5; 9 nucleotides line up with TRBD1. The CDR3 covers 15 residues. The ends lost 3 bases at V and 3 bases at J; junction bases unmatched: 8. Germline V gene sequence: CDR1 DFQATT, CDR2 SNEGSKA (reference sequence). The CDR3 region is CSASGGDRAKETQYF. The CDR3 region has the DNA TGCAGTGCTAGCGGAGGGGACAGGGCTAAAGAGACCCAGTACTTC.

The chain has TRBV9 and TRBJ2-7, with D possibly being TRBD2 (5 bases). Germline lookup yields CDR1 SGDLS and CDR2 YYNGEE. Trimming removed 0 bases at V and 0 bases at J, with 10 bases between. The length of the CDR3 is 15 residues. The CDR3 nucleotides read TGTGCCAGCAGCGTAGGTTTACGGGACTCCTACGAGCAGTACTTC. Residues: CASSVGLRDSYEQYF.

The V gene is TRBV18, the J gene TRBJ2-5; tentatively, D is TRBD1 (6 bases). The CDR3 runs 15 residues. Deletions cut 6 bases from V and 1 base from J, with 15 bases between. Germline V gene sequence: CDR1 KGHSH, CDR2 LQKENI. CDR3: CASSPQQGSQETQYF. CDR3 sequence (DNA): TGTGCCAGCTCGCCCCAACAGGGTTCCCAAGAGACCCAGTACTTC.

The chain's CDR3 is CASSLYAVAGSNTYEQYF. The DNA of the CDR3 is TGTGCCAGCAGCTTATATGCGGTAGCGGGATCCAATACCTACGAGCAGTACTTC. J is TRBJ2-7 and V is TRBV11-3; 8 positions match TRBD2. The germline V gene has CDR1 SGHNT and CDR2 YENEEA. CDR3 length: 18 amino acids. After removal of 2 bases from V and 2 bases from J, the junction contained 14 bases not matched to a gene.

This clonotype was recorded a few times. This chain links TRBV4-1 with TRBJ2-3, with D possibly TRBD2 on 6 matching bases. The germline V gene has CDR1 MGHRA and CDR2 YSYEKL. The CDR3 loop spans 14 amino acids. V lost 4 bases, J lost 4 bases, and 12 bases lay in between. This CDR3 reads CASSRSSDADTQYF. The CDR3 nucleotides read TGCGCCAGCAGCCGGTCTAGCGACGCAGATACGCAGTATTTT.

This clonotype is a singleton in its sample. The gene calls are TRBV5-1 and TRBJ2-2; TRBD2 agrees at 10 bases. Germline assignment: CDR1 SGHRS and CDR2 YFSETQ. The length of the CDR3 is 19 residues. V gave up 4 bases and J gave up 0 bases; unmatched junction bases: 12. The CDR3: CASSGSILAGRANTGELFF. The CDR3 nucleotides read TGCGCCAGCAGCGGATCTATACTAGCGGGAAGAGCGAACACCGGGGAGCTGTTTTTT.

This clonotype showed up just a few times. The chain links TRBV18 to TRBJ2-5, with D hard to call. The CDR3 totals 16 residues. V was clipped by 0 bases and J by 2 bases, with 13 bases between them. CDR1 is KGHSH, CDR2 LQKENI, per germline. The CDR3 loop is CASSPPTRKEQETQYF. CDR3 bases: TGTGCCAGCTCACCACCAACCAGGAAAGAACAAGAGACCCAGTACTTC.

This clonotype was counted only a few times. The chain couples TRBV12-3 or TRBV12-4 to TRBJ2-5; D perhaps matches TRBD2 (5 bases). V lost 6 bases and J 11 bases, leaving 22 bases between the germline ends. This CDR3 is built from 14 residues. The CDR3 DNA reads as TGTGCCAGCAGCTATAGTTCAAGCGGTGTTGGTCAGTACTTC. Translated: CASSYSSSGVGQYF.

In its sample, this clonotype was seen many times. The gene calls are TRBV5-1 and TRBJ2-7, with 7 bases that match TRBD1. The CDR3 runs 15 residues. Germline assignment: CDR1 SGHRS and CDR2 YFSETQ. Losses at the gene ends were 4 bases for V and 1 base for J; bases not matched to a gene: 8. The CDR3 sequence: CASSPTGQPSYEQYF. In DNA form, the CDR3 reads TGCGCCAGCAGCCCTACGGGACAGCCATCCTACGAGCAGTACTTC.

This clonotype was observed many times. The chain is built from TRBV9 and TRBJ1-3; D possibly corresponds to TRBD1 (5 bases). This CDR3 contains 19 residues. Germline loops: CDR1 SGDLS, CDR2 YYNGEE. V lost 0 bases to trimming and J lost 0 bases, with 19 bases between them. The CDR3 loop is CASSVDFGRGRTSGNTIYF. In DNA form, the CDR3 reads TGTGCCAGCAGCGTAGATTTTGGGAGGGGCCGTACCTCTGGAAACACCATATATTTT.

This clonotype was counted between two and nine times. This chain uses TRBV28 with TRBJ2-3, with D hard to call. The CDR3 extends over 12 amino acids. The V gene lost 5 bases and the J gene lost 4 bases, with 7 bases spanning the gap. Germline CDR1 and CDR2: MDHEN and SYDVKM. This CDR3 is CASSERPDTQYF. The CDR3 nucleotides are TGTGCCAGCAGTGAACGTCCAGATACGCAGTATTTT.

The rearrangement uses TRBV27 and TRBJ2-1; D is undetermined. V lost 7 bases, J lost 0 bases, and 16 bases lay in between. Germline V gene data show CDR1 as MNHEY and CDR2 as SMNVEV (reference sequence). The CDR3 is 16 amino acids. The CDR3 here is CASIPRLASSYNEQFF. Written as DNA, the CDR3 is TGTGCCAGCATCCCCAGGCTCGCCTCCTCCTACAATGAGCAGTTCTTC.

This clonotype was detected many times. V is TRBV6-5 and J is TRBJ1-2; 7 bases map to TRBD1. The CDR3 spans 14 residues. CDR1 and CDR2 (germline): MNHEY, SVGAGI. V lost 2 bases to trimming and J lost 4 bases; unmatched junction nucleotides: 4. CDR3 nucleotides: TGTGCCAGCAGTTACAGGGGGCGCGGCTATGGCTACACCTTC. This translates into CASSYRGRGYGYTF.

V usage is TRBV7-2 and J usage is TRBJ2-1, with 7 positions matching TRBD1. V was clipped by 10 bases and J by 8 bases; unmatched bases: 8. In germline, CDR1 is SGHTA, CDR2 FQGNSA. The CDR3 length is 12 residues. The CDR3 region is CATQTGLDEQFF. In DNA form, the CDR3 reads TGTGCCACCCAGACAGGGTTGGATGAGCAGTTCTTC. Full variable domain (rest looked up from reference TRBV7-2 and TRBJ2-1): GAGVSQSPSNKVTEKGKDVELRCDPISGHTALYWYRQSLGQGLEFLIYFQGNSAPDKSGLPSDRFSAERTGGSVSTLTIQRTQQEDSAVYLCATQTGLDEQFFGPGTRLTVL.

This clonotype was seen ten or more times. The rearrangement joins TRBV2 to TRBJ1-2; no clear D. The germline V gene has CDR1 SNHLY and CDR2 FYNNEI. V shed 3 bases and J shed 4 bases, with 12 bases lying between them. This CDR3 contains 14 residues. The CDR3 is CASSDVRAGYGYTF. The DNA for the CDR3 is TGTGCCAGCAGTGATGTACGGGCCGGCTATGGCTACACCTTC.

This clonotype was seen ten or more times. The chain combines TRBV11-3 with TRBJ2-7; TRBD1 might be the D (7 bases). The V end was cut by 1 base, the J end by 6 bases, with 16 bases between. There are 15 residues in the CDR3. CDR1 and CDR2 from the germline V gene are SGHNT and YENEEA. The DNA of the CDR3 is TGTGCCAGCAGCTTAGGACTCAGGGGGACTCGCGAGCAGTACTTC. Its protein is CASSLGLRGTREQYF.

The chain is built from TRBV6-2 or TRBV6-3 and TRBJ1-2, with TRBD1 as a possible D gene (6 bases). Germline CDR1 reads MNHEY; CDR2 reads SVGEGT. Trimming shortened V by 5 bases and J by 6 bases, and 13 bases separated the two germline ends. The CDR3 totals 13 residues. The CDR3 spells CASSKGGFDGYTF. CDR3 DNA: TGTGCCAGCAGTAAAGGGGGGTTCGATGGCTACACCTTC.

This clonotype has just a few counts. The chain couples TRBV19 to TRBJ2-7; D possibly uses TRBD1 or TRBD2 (5 bases each). V was clipped by 4 bases and J by 3 bases, with 10 bases between them. This CDR3 is built from 13 residues. Per germline, CDR1 LNHDA and CDR2 SQIVND (reference sequence). The CDR3 DNA reads TGTGCCAGTAGTACCCGGGACGTCTACGAGCAGTACTTC. Protein sequence: CASSTRDVYEQYF. The full variable domain, with the rest looked up from reference TRBV19 and TRBJ2-7, is DGGITQSPKYLFRKEGQNVTLSCEQNLNHDAMYWYRQDPGQGLRLIYYSQIVNDFQKGDIAEGYSVSREKKESFPLTVTSAQKNPTAFYLCASSTRDVYEQYFGPGTRLTVT.

This clonotype was seen a few times. The chain carries TRBV3-1 and TRBJ1-2; perhaps TRBD1 as D (6 bases). Trimming removed 0 bases at V and 6 bases at J, with 11 bases between. This CDR3 is 14 amino acids long. Germline-derived CDR1 and CDR2 are LGHDT and YNNKEL (reference sequence). The CDR3 DNA is TGTGCCAGCAGCCAAGAACTCGGGGGCGATGGCTACACCTTC. Protein sequence: CASSQELGGDGYTF.

The chain has TRBV5-1 and TRBJ2-1, with TRBD2 identical over 11 bases. CDR3 length: 15 residues. Germline trimming cut 4 bases from V and 7 bases from J; bases unmatched to any gene: 7. Germline V gives CDR1 SGHRS, CDR2 YFSETQ. CDR3: CASSRLAGKDNEQFF. The CDR3 DNA is TGCGCCAGCAGCAGACTAGCGGGAAAAGATAATGAGCAGTTCTTC.

This clonotype has only a few counts. V usage is TRBV3-1 and J usage is TRBJ2-5, with TRBD1 identical over 7 bases. V lost 0 bases, J lost 5 bases, and 12 bases stayed unmatched. Germline-derived CDR1 and CDR2 are LGHDT and YNNKEL (reference sequence). CDR3 length: 17 residues. CDR3 protein: CASSQDVKGAKGETQYF. CDR3 bases: TGTGCCAGCAGCCAAGATGTGAAGGGGGCGAAAGGGGAGACCCAGTACTTC.

This clonotype has more than one count but fewer than ten. The V and J genes are TRBV18 and TRBJ2-5; TRBD1 aligns across 7 bases. CDR1 is KGHSH, CDR2 LQKENI, per germline. The CDR3 consists of 15 residues. Unmatched junction bases numbered 8, after V lost 4 bases and J lost 3 bases. CDR3 sequence: CASSLRSTGKETQYF. CDR3 DNA: TGTGCCAGCTCACTACGATCGACAGGGAAAGAGACCCAGTACTTC. Looking up the rest from reference TRBV18 and TRBJ2-5 gives the full variable domain: NAGVMQNPRHLVRRRGQEARLRCSPMKGHSHVYWYRQLPEEGLKFMVYLQKENIIDESGMPKERFSAEFPKEGPSILRIQQVVRGDSAAYFCASSLRSTGKETQYFGPGTRLLVL.

V and J are TRBV5-8 and TRBJ2-1, with TRBD1 matching 9 bases. The CDR3 has 15 residues. The germline gives CDR1 SGHTS, CDR2 YDEGEE. V lost 0 bases to trimming and J lost 6 bases; unmatched junction nucleotides: 4. The CDR3: CASSLAGTGSNEQFF. Here the CDR3 DNA reads TGTGCCAGCAGCTTGGCCGGGACAGGGAGCAATGAGCAGTTCTTC. The full variable domain, in which reference TRBV5-8 and TRBJ2-1 provide the parts outside the CDR3, is EAGVTQSPTHLIKTRGQQATLRCSPISGHTSVYWYQQALGLGLQFLLWYDEGEERNRGNFPPRFSGRQFPNYSSELNVNALELEDSALYLCASSLAGTGSNEQFFGPGTRLTVL.